The 7 T cell receptor beta chains below were found in one sample sequenced in a study of blood T cells in healthy people across ages. A second PCR of 7 to 11 cycles used a sample-barcoded 5' primer and a J-beta primer mix. TCRdb used MiXCR to reprocess the 5' RACE reads, holding one entry per CDR3 protein. The sample includes 850,000 to 1,000,000 distinct CDR3 sequences, around 48% of them seen just once. The source material was blood. These receptors were obtained from a man aged 25-45 years in good health.

This sequence joins TRBV20-1 and TRBJ2-2; D gene ambiguous. Trimming removed 0 bases from V and 0 bases from J, with 2 bases in between. Germline-derived CDR1 and CDR2 are DFQATT and SNEGSKA (reference sequence). The CDR3 loop spans 13 amino acids. The chain's CDR3 is CSARDPNTGELFF. The DNA of the CDR3 is TGCAGTGCTAGAGACCCGAACACCGGGGAGCTGTTTTTT.

The CDR3 spells CASSPVDRTTYEQYF. The CDR3 nucleotides are TGTGCCAGCAGCCCGGTTGACAGGACTACCTACGAGCAGTACTTC. The chain uses TRBV7-2 and TRBJ2-7; D possibly matches TRBD1 or TRBD2 (6 bases each). The V end was cut by 5 bases, the J end by 2 bases, with 16 bases between. CDR3 length: 15 residues. Germline V gene sequence: CDR1 SGHTA, CDR2 FQGNSA.

The chain joins TRBV7-3 to TRBJ1-2; TRBD1 matches at 11 bases. The CDR3 runs 15 residues. Trimming at V came to 1 base and at J to 7 bases, leaving 5 bases not matched to a gene. Per germline, CDR1 SGHTA and CDR2 FQGTGA. The CDR3 sequence is CASSLSGQGAGGYTF. The CDR3 DNA sequence: TGTGCCAGCAGCTTAAGTGGACAGGGGGCCGGTGGCTACACCTTC.

The gene calls are TRBV18 and TRBJ1-4, with a possible D match to TRBD1 (6 bases). This CDR3 spans 15 amino acids. Deletions cut 0 bases from V and 7 bases from J, with 12 bases between. The V gene's germline CDR1 is KGHSH and CDR2 LQKENI. CDR3 in DNA: TGTGCCAGCTCACCACCGGGGGGGCTGTTTGAAAAACTGTTTTTT. Its protein product is CASSPPGGLFEKLFF. Supplemented by reference TRBV18 and TRBJ1-4, the full variable domain reads NAGVMQNPRHLVRRRGQEARLRCSPMKGHSHVYWYRQLPEEGLKFMVYLQKENIIDESGMPKERFSAEFPKEGPSILRIQQVVRGDSAAYFCASSPPGGLFEKLFFGSGTQLSVL.

The V and J genes are TRBV6-1 and TRBJ1-4, with a possible D match to TRBD1 (5 bases). The CDR3 has 17 amino acids. CDR1 MNHNS and CDR2 SASEGT come from the germline V gene. Trimming left V 3 bases short and J 3 bases short, with 17 bases between. The CDR3 DNA reads as TGTGCCAGCAGTGAGAGGGGACGTACTGCAGCTAATGAAAAACTGTTTTTT. This encodes CASSERGRTAANEKLFF.

Only one count was recorded for this clonotype. One end of the junction is discordant with germline, which a read error may explain. This chain joins TRBV11-1 and TRBJ1-2, with 7 positions matching TRBD1. Germline CDR1 is SGHAT and CDR2 is FQDESV (reference sequence). The length of the CDR3 is 13 residues. The chain's CDR3 is CASSLGQNYGSTF. CDR3 DNA: TGTGCCAGCAGCTTGGGACAGAACTATGGCTCCACCTTC.

This clonotype was detected a few times. The chain links TRBV29-1 to TRBJ2-7; D possibly matches TRBD1 or TRBD2 (5 bases each). The length of the CDR3 is 15 residues. V was trimmed by 3 bases and J by 0 bases, leaving 15 bases between them. The germline V gene has CDR1 SQVTM and CDR2 ANQGSEA. CDR3 amino acids: CSVEKPGPSSYEQYF. CDR3 sequence (DNA): TGCAGCGTTGAGAAACCGGGACCGAGCTCCTACGAGCAGTACTTC.